One sample yielded the 22 T cell receptor beta chains listed below, sequenced in a study of human T cells and chemical hapten exposure. Time point in this sample: pre-sensitization, week 0. The treatment denotes: therapeutic diphenylcyclopropenone sensitization with weekly scalp DPC. MiXCR, run by TCRdb on the RACE reads, gives a single entry per CDR3 protein. The sample carries under 300,000 distinct CDR3 sequences, roughly 8% recorded once. The sample here was whole blood, taken in connection with sensitization to the hapten diphenylcyclopropenone (DPC). Every receptor here comes from a man in his late teens or twenties with alopecia areata. Some clones in this sample may be carry-over from other donors' samples.

This clonotype was seen more than once but under ten times. The V call is TRBV29-1, the J call TRBJ1-1, with 7 bases aligning to TRBD1. V dropped 5 bases and J dropped 7; count of bases not matched to a gene: 4. The germline V gene encodes CDR1 SQVTM and CDR2 ANQGSEA. The CDR3 has 11 residues. CDR3 sequence: CSVQAGGEAFF. CDR3 DNA sequence: TGCAGCGTTCAAGCAGGGGGTGAAGCTTTCTTT.

Points on this clonotype: Possible read error: a much larger clone is one base away. The rearrangement links TRBV4-3 to TRBJ1-3, with a weak D call TRBD1 (6 bases). Looked up from germline, CDR1 is LGHNA and CDR2 is YSLEER. The CDR3 spans 15 residues. Here the CDR3 reads CTSSLEGGTGNTIYF. CDR3 coding DNA: TGCACCAGCAGCCTAGAGGGGGGCACTGGAAACACCATATATTTT.

This clonotype was recorded at least ten times. This rearrangement joins TRBV7-8 to TRBJ2-1, with 7 bases fitting TRBD2. The CDR3 is 13 amino acids. The germline V gene encodes CDR1 SGHVS and CDR2 FQNEAQ. V trimming: 0 bases; J trimming: 15 bases; junction bases outside the gene matches: 8. CDR3 protein: CASSLAPGEGGFF. The CDR3 nucleotides are TGTGCCAGCAGCTTAGCCCCCGGGGAGGGTGGGTTCTTC.

This clonotype showed up just a few times. The chain joins TRBV7-3 to TRBJ1-1; D unresolved. CDR1 is SGHTA, CDR2 FQGTGA, per germline. V lost 5 bases and J lost 1, with 8 bases in between. The CDR3 sequence is 13 residues long. The CDR3 sequence is CASSRRANTEAFF. In nucleotides, the CDR3 is TGTGCCAGCAGCCGACGGGCGAACACTGAAGCTTTCTTT.

This clonotype was observed a few times. The chain has TRBV11-2 and TRBJ1-2; D ambiguous. There are 15 residues in the CDR3. V dropped 2 bases and J dropped 0 bases, with 10 bases sitting between them. The germline V gene encodes CDR1 SGHAT and CDR2 FQNNGV. In DNA, the CDR3 is TGTGCCAGCAGCTTACCGGGCCGGACTAACTATGGCTACACCTTC. Residues: CASSLPGRTNYGYTF.

There are many counts of this clonotype. This rearrangement joins TRBV27 to TRBJ1-4; D ambiguous. CDR1 and CDR2 (germline): MNHEY, SMNVEV (reference sequence). This CDR3 has 15 residues. Deletions cut 6 bases from V and 0 bases from J, with 11 bases between. The CDR3 sequence is CASRKIYATNEKLFF. The CDR3 nucleotides read TGTGCCAGCAGAAAAATATATGCAACTAATGAAAAACTGTTTTTT.

There are a few counts of this clonotype. The chain recombines TRBV6-5 with TRBJ1-4, with 12 bases aligning to TRBD1. The CDR3 totals 15 residues. With 2 bases clipped from V and 8 bases from J, the junction kept 3 bases outside the gene matches. From germline, CDR1 is MNHEY and CDR2 SVGAGI. The CDR3 is CASSYGTGGSEKLFF. The CDR3 DNA follows: TGTGCCAGCAGTTACGGGACAGGGGGCAGCGAAAAACTGTTTTTT.

This clonotype was detected only a few times. J is TRBJ1-2 and V is TRBV9; tentative D call: TRBD1 (5 bases). V was shortened by 4 bases and J by 4 bases, with 20 bases between the two germline ends. From germline, CDR1 is SGDLS and CDR2 YYNGEE. The CDR3 runs 16 residues. For the CDR3, the DNA is TGTGCCAGCAGCCCCCAAAGTGCGGGGGGTTTCTATGGCTACACCTTC. The encoded protein is CASSPQSAGGFYGYTF.

This clonotype was counted at least ten times. The CDR3 region has the DNA TGCAGCGTTGGGGCAGTGAACACTGAAGCTTTCTTT. Amino acids: CSVGAVNTEAFF. The V call is TRBV29-1, the J call TRBJ1-1, with D unresolved. This CDR3 is 12 amino acids long. Germline V gives CDR1 SQVTM, CDR2 ANQGSEA. The V and J ends lost 4 bases and 0 bases respectively, with 6 bases between them.

The CDR3 loop reads CAISESGNEQYV. CDR3 nucleotides: TGTGCCATCAGTGAGTCAGGGAACGAGCAGTACGTC. This chain links TRBV10-3 with TRBJ2-7; D remains unclear. The V and J ends lost 0 bases and 5 bases respectively, with 5 bases between them. The CDR3 extends over 12 amino acids. CDR1 is ENHRY and CDR2 is SYGVKD in the germline V gene.

This clonotype showed up just a few times. The CDR3 here is CASSYFAPGGHEQFF. The CDR3 region has the DNA TGTGCCAGCAGTTACTTCGCCCCGGGGGGTCATGAGCAGTTCTTC. The V gene is TRBV6-2 or TRBV6-3, the J gene TRBJ2-1; TRBD2 agrees at 7 bases. Germline CDR1 is MNHEY and CDR2 is SVGEGT. The CDR3 sequence is 15 residues long. The V segment lost 1 base and the J segment 8 bases; nucleotides outside the gene matches: 8.

There are a few counts of this clonotype. The chain has TRBV7-3 and TRBJ1-2, with TRBD1 identical over 11 bases. Germline values: CDR1 SGHTA, CDR2 FQGTGA. The CDR3 contains 17 residues. J gave up 6 bases and V 5 bases, and 14 bases lay outside the gene matches. The CDR3 DNA reads as TGTGCCAGCAGCCTAATGCCGGGACAGGGGGGCTTAAATGGCTACACCTTC. This encodes CASSLMPGQGGLNGYTF.

This clonotype was seen a handful of times. J is TRBJ1-6 and V is TRBV4-1; the D is unclear. V lost 1 base to trimming and J lost 0 bases, with 10 bases between them. Germline CDR1 reads MGHRA; CDR2 reads YSYEKL. CDR3 length: 17 amino acids. CDR3 protein: CASSQGPSRSYNSPLHF. CDR3 coding DNA: TGCGCCAGCAGCCAAGGGCCGTCACGCTCCTATAATTCACCCCTCCACTTT.

This clonotype appeared many times. V gene TRBV29-1 combines with J gene TRBJ2-5, with D maybe TRBD1 (5 bases). V lost 5 bases, J lost 7 bases, and 8 bases lay in between. The CDR3 runs to 10 residues. Germline assignment: CDR1 SQVTM and CDR2 ANQGSEA. CDR3 in amino acids: CSVSQGTQYF. DNA of the CDR3: TGCAGCGTTAGTCAGGGGACCCAGTACTTC.

The chain is built from TRBV12-3 or TRBV12-4 and TRBJ1-6; D perhaps matches TRBD1 (5 bases). V was clipped by 1 base and J by 10 bases, with 17 bases between them. There are 16 residues in the CDR3. CDR3 DNA sequence: TGTGCCAGCAGTTTAGAAGCAGGGCGACTTCGGTCACCCCTCCACTTT. This gives the protein CASSLEAGRLRSPLHF.

The table lists this clonotype with many counts. The chain employs TRBV25-1 and TRBJ1-1, with D possibly being TRBD1 (5 bases). The CDR3 loop spans 11 amino acids. Germline loops: CDR1 MGHDK, CDR2 SYGVNS. V was pared by 8 bases and J by 7 bases, with 11 bases between. CDR3 residues: CASGGGYEAFF. CDR3 DNA sequence: TGTGCCAGCGGGGGAGGTTATGAAGCTTTCTTT. Filled out from reference TRBV25-1 and TRBJ1-1, the complete variable domain reads EADIYQTPRYLVIGTGKKITLECSQTMGHDKMYWYQQDPGMELHLIHYSYGVNSTEKGDLSSESTVSRIRTEHFPLTLESARPSHTSQYLCASGGGYEAFFGQGTRLTVV.

This CDR3 is CASSYGSGGREPQHF. The CDR3 DNA follows: TGTGCCAGCAGTTACGGGTCGGGGGGCAGGGAGCCCCAGCATTTT. The chain is built from TRBV6-5 and TRBJ1-5; D perhaps matches TRBD1 (6 bases). Trimming stripped 2 bases from V and 8 bases from J, with 16 bases between. CDR1 and CDR2 (germline): MNHEY, SVGAGI. This CDR3 has 15 residues.

The chain links TRBV6-2 or TRBV6-3 to TRBJ2-3; 10 bases are a match to TRBD1. Germline V CDR1 and CDR2: MNHEY, SVGEGT. The J segment lost 6 bases and the V segment lost 2 bases, leaving 11 bases of the junction unmatched. This CDR3 has 17 residues. The CDR3 loop reads CASSYNLPDRGKDTQYF. CDR3 nucleotides: TGTGCCAGCAGTTACAATCTCCCGGACAGGGGGAAGGATACGCAGTATTTT.

A few counts support this clonotype. This chain joins TRBV5-1 and TRBJ1-1, with 9 bases aligning to TRBD1. This CDR3 has 15 residues. Germline CDR1 SGHRS, CDR2 YFSETQ. V trimming: 0 bases; J trimming: 3 bases; junction bases outside the gene matches: 3. Written as DNA, the CDR3 is TGCGCCAGCAGCTTGGACAGGGGGCTATACACTGAAGCTTTCTTT. This translates into CASSLDRGLYTEAFF. The full variable domain, rest sourced from reference TRBV5-1 and TRBJ1-1, is KAGVTQTPRYLIKTRGQQVTLSCSPISGHRSVSWYQQTPGQGLQFLFEYFSETQRNKGNFPGRFSGRQFSNSRSEMNVSTLELGDSALYLCASSLDRGLYTEAFFGQGTRLTVV.

The rearrangement uses TRBV6-6 and TRBJ1-2; tentatively, D is TRBD1 (6 bases). This CDR3 spans 14 amino acids. Germline loops: CDR1 MNHNY, CDR2 SVGAGI (reference sequence). Trimming left V 0 bases short and J 6 bases short, with 11 bases between. CDR3 residues: CASSYSQGIHGYTF. The CDR3 region has the DNA TGTGCCAGCAGTTACTCGCAGGGGATCCATGGCTACACCTTC.

The sample holds a few counts of this clonotype. The genes are TRBV24-1 and TRBJ1-5; no clear D. Per germline, CDR1 KGHDR and CDR2 SFDVKD. The V end was cut by 2 bases, the J end by 4 bases, with 11 bases between. The CDR3 is 15 residues long. The CDR3 sequence is CATSDSRRGNQPQHF. CDR3 nucleotide sequence: TGTGCCACCAGTGATTCTAGACGTGGGAATCAGCCCCAGCATTTT.

This clonotype has ten or more counts. The gene calls are TRBV4-1 and TRBJ2-3; possible D gene TRBD2, 5 bases. CDR1 is MGHRA and CDR2 is YSYEKL in the germline V gene. V gave up 6 bases and J gave up 2 bases, with 18 bases separating them. This CDR3 has 16 residues. This CDR3 reads CASSERETANTDTQYF. CDR3 DNA: TGCGCCAGCAGTGAACGGGAAACAGCTAACACAGATACGCAGTATTTT.